This TCR beta chain was retrieved from a study of CD8+ T cells in alopecia areata. On the study more broadly: Treatment ran 6 to 18 months, with 6 months of follow-up afterward. Study-level results: Possibly as an HLA-related effect, TCR sharing across patients appeared less clear than in mice.

Peripheral blood and lesional scalp punch biopsies were taken from alopecia areata patients. Investigators isolated RNA and reverse transcribed it into cDNA to act as the sequencing template. Only in-frame clones appear in the TCRdb table, and some are missing; sequencing was by immunoSEQ multiplex PCR. The sample includes around 120,000 clones, less than 45% of them seen just once. Germline V gene sequence: CDR1 MDHEN, CDR2 SYDVKM. V lost 8 bases to trimming and J lost 8 bases, with 19 bases between them. The CDR3 covers 14 residues. This clone counts as medium-sized. Its specificity is not known. The source of this sequence is a human donor with alopecia areata. Input material: CD4+ T cells sorted from blood. V is TRBV28 and J is TRBJ2-4; D perhaps matches TRBD2 (5 bases). This CDR3 reads CASGTGTPWDIQYF. CDR3 coding DNA: TGTGCCAGCGGAACGGGAACTCCGTGGGACATTCAGTACTTC.